This TCR beta chain appears in the sequencing data of a study of identical twins. Template switching (which added a universal primer site) was used, and cDNA carried unique molecular identifiers. TCRdb reprocessed the 5' RACE reads via MiXCR and lists one record per CDR3 protein. The data hold roughly 250,000 distinct CDR3 sequences, with about 14% observed a single time. The CDR3 length is 14 residues. Trimming shortened V by 4 bases and J by 2 bases, and 11 bases separated the two germline ends. Germline-derived CDR1 and CDR2 are DFQATT and SNEGSKA (reference sequence). This clonotype was counted a few times. Its target is unknown. The study, taken as a whole, reports: Sequences that were beta out-of-frame showed weaker excess twin sharing. Reduced insertions were recorded for abundant cord blood beta clonotypes, with no such pattern in memory repertoires. Out-of-frame alpha sequences that twins shared showed excess low generation probability.

The clonotype originates from a woman aged 18-29 years in good health. Sequencing used memory (CD45RO+) T cells sorted from blood. The chain links TRBV20-1 to TRBJ2-2; D is unresolved. In nucleotides, the CDR3 is TGCAGTGCTATGCCCCACCGAAACACCGGGGAGCTGTTTTTT. As protein: CSAMPHRNTGELFF.